This is a list of T cell receptor beta chains from one sample in a study of shared clonotypes between healthy human individuals. Profiling relied on immunoSEQ multiplex PCR, and the TCRdb table lists in-frame clones only, not all of them. The data show approximately 1.5 million clones, about 98.5% seen once. Sequencing input: naive CD4+ T cells sorted from blood. These TCRs come from a man younger than 45 in good health. Both conserved end residues are part of each CDR3. The order of the fields is V gene, D gene, CDR3 length, clone size, J gene, CDR3 DNA, CDR3 protein. The D gene is left open where the match is weak. Clone size appears in some rows only: once, few, many, or a class for an expanded clone.

TRBV27	-	15	once	TRBJ1-5	TGTGCCAGCAGTTTAGGGCAGGGTCGAGGTCAGCCCCAGCATTTT	CASSLGQGRGQPQHF
TRBV5-1	-	13	-	TRBJ2-7	TGCGCCAGCAAGAGAGCGACCTCCTACGAGCAGTACTTC	CASKRATSYEQYF
TRBV5-4	-	13	-	TRBJ2-7	TGTGCCAGCAGCTTGGCGGGGTCGTACGAGCAGTACTTC	CASSLAGSYEQYF
TRBV6-5	-	15	-	TRBJ2-5	TGTGCCAGCAGTTACTCGCCGCCATACTTAGAGACCCAGTACTTC	CASSYSPPYLETQYF
TRBV27	-	11	-	TRBJ1-1	TGTGCCAGCAGTCGCCGGAGGGGAGCTTTCTTT	CASSRRRGAFF
TRBV6-6	-	15	-	TRBJ2-3	TGTGCCAGCAGTTCCCCAGGGGCTAGCACAGATACGCAGTATTTT	CASSSPGASTDTQYF
TRBV6-5	TRBD1	15	-	TRBJ1-5	TGTGCCAGCAGCCAAGACAGGGCCGTCAATCAGCCCCAGCATTTT	CASSQDRAVNQPQHF
TRBV5-1	-	13	-	TRBJ2-2	TGCGCCAGCAGCGAAACGATAACCGGGGAGCTGTTTTTT	CASSETITGELFF
TRBV6-4	TRBD1	13	once	TRBJ2-4	TGTGCCAGCAGTGAGGACAGGGACGCAGAACAGTACTTC	CASSEDRDAEQYF
TRBV7-2	TRBD2	15	-	TRBJ2-1	TGTGCCAGCAGCGCAGGGACTAGCGGGGTTCCCGAGCAGTTCTTC	CASSAGTSGVPEQFF
TRBV7-8	-	13	-	TRBJ2-3	TGTGCCAGCAGCTATGGAAGAGCAGATACGCAGTATTTT	CASSYGRADTQYF
TRBV12-5	TRBD1	17	-	TRBJ2-2	TGTGCTAGTGGTTTGGTACAAAGACAGGGAGACACCGGGGAGCTGTTTTTT	CASGLVQRQGDTGELFF
TRBV5-4	-	12	-	TRBJ2-1	TGTGCCAGCAGCTTGGGTGGGTATGAGCAGTTCTTC	CASSLGGYEQFF
TRBV7-9	-	14	-	TRBJ2-7	TGTGCCAGCAGCCCATCGGGCCGGGGACACGAGCAGTACTTC	CASSPSGRGHEQYF
TRBV9	TRBD2	20	-	TRBJ2-5	TGTGCCAGCAGCCCCTCCTCCCGCTGGGGACTAGCGGGAGCAGGGGAGACCCAGTACTTC	CASSPSSRWGLAGAGETQYF
TRBV6-1	TRBD1	17	-	TRBJ1-5	TGTGCCAGCAGTGTATATATGGGACAGCCACCTTTGGAGCCCCAACATTTT	CASSVYMGQPPLEPQHF
TRBV14	TRBD1	16	-	TRBJ2-7	TGTGCCAGCAGCCTAGAATGGACAGGGGGCTTCTACGAGCAGTACTTC	CASSLEWTGGFYEQYF
TRBV5-1	-	15	-	TRBJ2-1	TGCGCCAGCAGCTCAATCTCGGGGGGCGGGAGTGAGCAGTTCTTC	CASSSISGGGSEQFF
TRBV5-1	TRBD1	17	-	TRBJ1-2	TGCGCCAGCAGCTTGGGGTCAGGGGGCTCAAACTCGGCAGGCTACACCTTC	CASSLGSGGSNSAGYTF
TRBV28	-	15	-	TRBJ2-5	TGTGCCAGCAGTCCCTCCGGGCGGGGCATAGAGACCCAGTACTTC	CASSPSGRGIETQYF
TRBV28	-	16	-	TRBJ2-7	TGTGCCAGCAGTTTATTCCCCCAGGGTTTCACCTACGAGCAGTACTTC	CASSLFPQGFTYEQYF
TRBV15	TRBD2	15	-	TRBJ2-5	TGTGCCACCAAGCGCCGAGCGGGAGGCCAAGAGACCCAGTACTTC	CATKRRAGGQETQYF
TRBV14	-	15	-	TRBJ2-1	TGTGCCAGCAGCCACCAGAGGCGCTGGGCTAATGAGCAGTTCTTC	CASSHQRRWANEQFF
TRBV28	TRBD1	15	-	TRBJ1-5	TGTGCCAGCAGTCCGACAGGGGGTAGCAATCAGCCCCAGCATTTT	CASSPTGGSNQPQHF
TRBV7-3	-	15	-	TRBJ2-1	TGTGCCAGCAGCTTGGGTGTATCGGGACTCAATGAGCAGTTCTTC	CASSLGVSGLNEQFF
TRBV7-3	-	15	-	TRBJ2-1	TGTGCCAGCACCAGTAGCGCTAGGGTTTACAATGAGCAGTTCTTC	CASTSSARVYNEQFF